The present T cell receptor beta chain was sequenced within a study of T cell responses to AZD1222 COVID-19 vaccine. Study-wide results and caveats: Females outnumbered males among donors, who were mostly white British; clonal diversity was possibly underestimated. Spike-spanning, vaccine-associated CD4 TCRs were dominant at 160-218 and 743-854.

The data were produced by immunoSEQ multiplex PCR, yet TCRdb's version contains in-frame clones alone and is incomplete. The sample has roughly 140,000 clones, around 88% seen once. Trimming stripped 6 bases from V and 6 bases from J, with 15 bases between. Germline V gene lookup returns CDR1 SGHAT and CDR2 FQNNGV. The CDR3 extends over 15 amino acids. Points on this clone: Its specificity is not known.

The sequences come from peripheral blood, collected on day 0 of AZD1222 vaccination. This TCR was sampled from an adult in good health. V is TRBV11-2 and J is TRBJ1-6; unclear D gene. The CDR3 sequence: CASRKPGGSNSPLHF. The CDR3 DNA follows: TGTGCCAGCAGGAAGCCGGGAGGCTCTAATTCACCCCTCCACTTT.